This record concerns one T cell receptor beta chain sequence. The data were obtained in a study of cytomegalovirus exposure and HLA in healthy donors. In the PCR, 60 Vbeta and 13 Jbeta primers were used. As processed by the authors: As a later analysis found, there were roughly 80 million unique TCR beta chains, of which some 10 million were shared. TCRdb keeps only in-frame clones here, not all; method: immunoSEQ multiplex PCR. V and J calls plus clone size are reproduced from that table; the DNA served to infer D and trimming. In the table there are 100,000 to 150,000 clones, 17% of which are singletons. Healthy bone marrow donors made up the donor group. Germline V gene lookup returns CDR1 LGHNA and CDR2 YSLEER. CDR3 size: 15 residues. The V end was cut by 2 bases, the J end by 6 bases, with 14 bases between.

The J gene is TRBJ2-1, the V gene TRBV4-3; D possibly corresponds to TRBD2 (6 bases). This clonotype was obtained from a female donor in good health and CMV-seropositive. Sequences were obtained from PBMCs. The CDR3 loop is CASSQLPSVGNEQFF. CDR3 in DNA: TGCGCCAGCAGCCAACTTCCTAGCGTCGGCAATGAGCAGTTCTTC.